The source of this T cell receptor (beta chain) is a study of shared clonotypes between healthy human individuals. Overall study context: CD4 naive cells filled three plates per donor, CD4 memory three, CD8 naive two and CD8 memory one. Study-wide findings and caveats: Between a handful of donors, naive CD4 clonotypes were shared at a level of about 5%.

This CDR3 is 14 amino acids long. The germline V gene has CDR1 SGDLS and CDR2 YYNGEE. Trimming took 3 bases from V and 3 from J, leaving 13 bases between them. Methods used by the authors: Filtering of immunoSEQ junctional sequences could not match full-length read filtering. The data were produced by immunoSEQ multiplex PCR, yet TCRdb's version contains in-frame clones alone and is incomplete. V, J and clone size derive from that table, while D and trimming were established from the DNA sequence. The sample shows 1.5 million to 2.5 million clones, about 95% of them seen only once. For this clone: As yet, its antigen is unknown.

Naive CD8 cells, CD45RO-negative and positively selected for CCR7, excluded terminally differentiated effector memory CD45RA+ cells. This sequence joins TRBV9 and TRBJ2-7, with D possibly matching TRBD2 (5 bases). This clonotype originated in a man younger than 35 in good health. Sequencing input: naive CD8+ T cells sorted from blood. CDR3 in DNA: TGTGCCAGCAGCGCGGGATCGGGCCACTACGAGCAGTACTTC. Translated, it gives CASSAGSGHYEQYF.